These 21 T cell receptor beta chains originate from one sample sequenced in a study of PD-1 blockade in classical Hodgkin lymphoma. Every patient experienced relapse after autologous stem cell transplantation, and brentuximab vedotin exposure varied. The protocol was immunoSEQ multiplex PCR, while the TCRdb copy is restricted to in-frame clones and leaves out a portion. Of over 45,000 clones detected, 73% appear once; the ten largest clones hold approximately 15%. The source material was peripheral blood mononuclear cells (PBMCs), sampled before the second cycle of nivolumab. The receptors shown here come from a human donor with classical Hodgkin lymphoma.

The rearrangement uses TRBV7-3 and TRBJ1-1, with 7 nucleotides matching TRBD1. The germline gives CDR1 SGHTA, CDR2 FQGTGA. This CDR3 has 21 residues. V lost 5 bases and J lost 0; bases outside the gene matches: 24. CDR3 region: CASSQTVSGQALPHMNTEAFF. CDR3 coding DNA: TGTGCCAGCAGCCAGACGGTTTCCGGACAGGCCCTACCCCACATGAACACTGAAGCTTTCTTT.

The chain recombines TRBV5-5 with TRBJ2-7; D is undetermined. Germline-derived CDR1 and CDR2 are SGHKS and YYEKEE (reference sequence). The CDR3 loop spans 16 amino acids. V gave up 0 bases and J gave up 1 base, with 14 bases separating them. The CDR3 region has the DNA TGTGCCAGCAGCTTGGCCAACCGTCCGGGTTCCTACGAGCAGTACTTC. This encodes CASSLANRPGSYEQYF. Variable domain in full (rest from reference TRBV5-5 and TRBJ2-7): DAGVTQSPTHLIKTRGQQVTLRCSPISGHKSVSWYQQVLGQGPQFIFQYYEKEERGRGNFPDRFSARQFPNYSSELNVNALLLGDSALYLCASSLANRPGSYEQYFGPGTRLTVT.

The V gene is TRBV27, the J gene TRBJ2-7; perhaps TRBD1 as D (5 bases). Germline V gives CDR1 MNHEY, CDR2 SMNVEV (reference sequence). There are 13 residues in the CDR3. Trimming removed 8 bases at V and 1 base at J, with 12 bases between. CDR3 loop: CASSSRQSYEQYF. The CDR3 DNA reads as TGTGCCAGCTCGTCAAGACAGTCCTACGAGCAGTACTTC.

This chain joins TRBV5-1 and TRBJ2-7; D is ambiguous. This CDR3 region has 16 residues. The V gene's germline CDR1 is SGHRS and CDR2 YFSETQ. Trimming removed 3 bases at V and 0 bases at J, with 16 bases between. DNA for the CDR3: TGCGCCAGCAGCTCAAACACAAACTCCTACTCCTACGAGCAGTACTTC. This codes for CASSSNTNSYSYEQYF. The whole variable domain, remainder taken from reference TRBV5-1 and TRBJ2-7, is KAGVTQTPRYLIKTRGQQVTLSCSPISGHRSVSWYQQTPGQGLQFLFEYFSETQRNKGNFPGRFSGRQFSNSRSEMNVSTLELGDSALYLCASSSNTNSYSYEQYFGPGTRLTVT.

The chain has TRBV28 and TRBJ1-2; no clear D gene. Trimming took 3 bases from V and 2 from J, leaving 7 bases between them. The CDR3 is 13 residues long. The germline V gene encodes CDR1 MDHEN and CDR2 SYDVKM. This CDR3 reads CASSLKANYGYTF. CDR3 DNA: TGTGCCAGCAGTTTGAAGGCCAACTATGGCTACACCTTC.

The chain employs TRBV28 and TRBJ2-1; the match to TRBD2 covers 13 bases. The germline CDR1 and CDR2 sequences are MDHEN and SYDVKM. The CDR3 loop spans 16 amino acids. V lost 5 bases, J lost 4 bases, and 5 bases stayed unmatched. The CDR3: CASSTGTSGTYNEQFF. The CDR3 bases are TGTGCCAGCAGTACCGGGACTAGCGGGACTTACAATGAGCAGTTCTTC. The variable domain in full, completed from reference TRBV28 and TRBJ2-1, reads DVKVTQSSRYLVKRTGEKVFLECVQDMDHENMFWYRQDPGLGLRLIYFSYDVKMKEKGDIPEGYSVSREKKERFSLILESASTNQTSMYLCASSTGTSGTYNEQFFGPGTRLTVL.

This clone was counted between two and nine times. J is TRBJ2-1 and V is TRBV30; D is perhaps TRBD2 (5 bases). Trimming left V 5 bases short and J 7 bases short, with 15 bases between. CDR3 length: 13 amino acids. The germline V gene has CDR1 GTSNPN and CDR2 SVGIG (reference sequence). The CDR3 nucleotides are TGTGCCTGGGATAGGTCGGGGATGAATGAGCAGTTCTTC. This codes for CAWDRSGMNEQFF.

The chain carries TRBV19 and TRBJ2-7, with 8 bases matching TRBD1. This CDR3 region has 14 residues. Unmatched junction bases numbered 11, after V lost 5 bases and J lost 8 bases. Germline loops: CDR1 LNHDA, CDR2 SQIVND (reference sequence). CDR3 coding DNA: TGTGCCAGTAGTCCCGGGACAGGAGAGTCACAGCAGTACTTC. This gives the protein CASSPGTGESQQYF.

This chain joins TRBV18 and TRBJ2-7; D may be TRBD1 or TRBD2 (5 bases each). CDR1 KGHSH and CDR2 LQKENI come from the germline V gene. This CDR3 region has 15 residues. The V gene lost 0 bases and the J gene lost 2 bases, with 11 bases spanning the gap. This CDR3 is CASSPPGPKPYEQYF. The CDR3 nucleotides read TGTGCCAGCTCACCACCGGGACCGAAACCCTACGAGCAGTACTTC.

This clone was recorded once. DNA of the CDR3: TGTGCCAGCGCTTACGCGCTAGCGGGAGTCTACGAGCAGTACTTC. As protein: CASAYALAGVYEQYF. The rearrangement links TRBV6-1 to TRBJ2-7; 10 bases are a match to TRBD2. The germline gives CDR1 MNHNS, CDR2 SASEGT. The CDR3 has 15 amino acids. Losses at the gene ends were 8 bases for V and 3 bases for J; bases not matched to a gene: 10.

V usage is TRBV14 and J usage is TRBJ1-4; D remains ambiguous. Per germline, CDR1 SGHDN and CDR2 FVKESK. V lost 4 bases to trimming and J lost 0 bases, with 9 bases between them. There are 15 residues in the CDR3. The CDR3 sequence is CASSPKYATNEKLFF. CDR3 DNA sequence: TGTGCCAGCAGCCCTAAATACGCAACTAATGAAAAACTGTTTTTT.

The chain employs TRBV28 and TRBJ2-7; 11 bases are shared with TRBD1. This CDR3 spans 13 amino acids. Germline trimming cut 7 bases from V and 7 bases from J; bases unmatched to any gene: 6. Germline lookup yields CDR1 MDHEN and CDR2 SYDVKM. Here the CDR3 reads CASKGQGEEEQYF. The CDR3 DNA is TGTGCCAGCAAGGGACAGGGGGAGGAGGAGCAGTACTTC.

The chain carries TRBV28 and TRBJ1-2; possible D gene TRBD1, 6 bases. The germline V and J ends were trimmed by 6 bases and 4 bases, with 18 bases remaining between them. The CDR3 totals 15 residues. From germline, CDR1 is MDHEN and CDR2 SYDVKM. The CDR3 spells CASSYGGGQLYGYTF. The DNA of the CDR3 is TGTGCCAGCAGCTATGGGGGGGGACAACTCTATGGCTACACCTTC.

This clone was seen only a few times. The J gene is TRBJ1-5, the V gene TRBV6-4, with D perhaps matching TRBD1 (6 bases). Trimming shortened V by 0 bases and J by 2 bases, and 11 bases separated the two germline ends. The CDR3 has 16 amino acids. Germline V lookup: CDR1 MRHNA, CDR2 SNTAGT. The CDR3 here is CASSDSQGMGNQPQHF. CDR3 nucleotide sequence: TGTGCCAGCAGTGACTCACAGGGTATGGGCAATCAGCCCCAGCATTTT.

V usage is TRBV9 and J usage is TRBJ2-3, with a tentative D call TRBD1 (5 bases). The V and J ends lost 4 bases and 4 bases respectively, with 19 bases between them. This CDR3 comprises 16 residues. Germline V lookup: CDR1 SGDLS, CDR2 YYNGEE. Written as DNA, the CDR3 is TGTGCCAGCAGCCCCCGTCCTTTCTCAGGGTCAGATACGCAGTATTTT. Translating gives CASSPRPFSGSDTQYF.

This clone was recorded a few times. The gene calls are TRBV7-9 and TRBJ1-1; D ambiguous. With 5 bases removed from V and 4 bases from J, the gap between germline ends came to 14 bases. The CDR3 loop spans 14 amino acids. Germline V CDR1 and CDR2: SEHNR, FQNEAQ (reference sequence). Written as DNA, the CDR3 is TGTGCCAGCAGCGTCAACAGTTCCCCCACTGAAGCTTTCTTT. It yields the protein CASSVNSSPTEAFF.

The chain recombines TRBV5-1 with TRBJ2-3; possible D gene TRBD2, 5 bases. Between the trimmed V and J ends, which lost 0 bases and 8 bases, there was a span of 16 bases. The V gene's germline CDR1 is SGHRS and CDR2 YFSETQ. The CDR3 length is 15 residues. The CDR3 region is CASSLADGNSRTQYF. CDR3 bases: TGCGCCAGCAGCTTGGCCGACGGGAATTCGCGTACGCAGTATTTT.

The chain carries TRBV7-2 and TRBJ1-2; 9 bases fit TRBD1. Germline loops: CDR1 SGHTA, CDR2 FQGNSA. The CDR3 length is 16 residues. Trimming took 4 bases from V and 8 from J; bases not matched to a gene: 14. The CDR3 DNA follows: TGTGCCAGCAGCTGGAATGGGGGACAGGGTCGTGGCGGCTACACCTTC. Translated, it gives CASSWNGGQGRGGYTF. The full variable domain, its missing parts supplied by reference TRBV7-2 and TRBJ1-2, is GAGVSQSPSNKVTEKGKDVELRCDPISGHTALYWYRQSLGQGLEFLIYFQGNSAPDKSGLPSDRFSAERTGGSVSTLTIQRTQQEDSAVYLCASSWNGGQGRGGYTFGSGTRLTVV.

This clone occurred a few times. The CDR3 DNA reads as TGTGCCAGCAGTTACTCTACGACCCTCTCCTACGAGCAGTACTTC. Translated: CASSYSTTLSYEQYF. The chain employs TRBV6-6 and TRBJ2-7; D call uncertain. Trimming stripped 0 bases from V and 0 bases from J, with 9 bases between. The CDR3 is 15 amino acids. Germline CDR1 is MNHNY and CDR2 is SVGAGI (reference sequence).

There are a few counts of this clone. The chain combines TRBV9 with TRBJ1-5; 8 bases line up with TRBD1. This CDR3 spans 13 amino acids. Unmatched junction bases numbered 1, after V lost 3 bases and J lost 5 bases. Germline V gene lookup returns CDR1 SGDLS and CDR2 YYNGEE. CDR3 protein: CASSDRGDQPQHF. Here the CDR3 DNA reads TGTGCCAGCAGCGACAGGGGGGATCAGCCCCAGCATTTT.

The chain couples TRBV6-1 to TRBJ2-7; 7 bases align to TRBD1. The CDR3 consists of 14 residues. CDR1 is MNHNS, CDR2 SASEGT, per germline. Trimming at V came to 7 bases and at J to 0 bases, leaving 6 bases not matched to a gene. The CDR3 loop reads CASTPWDSSYEQYF. In nucleotides, the CDR3 is TGTGCCAGCACCCCATGGGACAGCTCCTACGAGCAGTACTTC.